This entry features one T cell receptor beta chain sequence. Its cognate antigen is unknown. This sample stems from a study of T cell repertoires in cytomegalovirus infection. Overall study context: Recently described HLA-C-restricted plus well-studied HLA-B-restricted CMV epitopes were used. TCR beta signatures that were public indicated CMV infection and matching HLA type. Study-wide results and caveats: Clonotype analysis showed dominance of the ex vivo response by HLA-C-restricted CMV-specific TCR beta clonotypes. People with CMV and the relevant HLA were identified by cumulative public TCR beta family frequency.

Via MiXCR, TCRdb re-called the reads, giving one row per CDR3 protein. The sample shows about 830,000 distinct CDR3 sequences, less than 35% of them seen only once. The CDR3 totals 15 residues. From germline, CDR1 is SGHVS and CDR2 FNYEAQ. Trimming took 9 bases from V and 0 from J, leaving 17 bases between them. The TCR originated in a human donor in good health (CMV status not recorded). Some clones in this sample may be carry-over from other donors' samples. The material sequenced was cultured CD8+ T cells from PBMCs, taken from culture after CMV antigen stimulation. The chain combines TRBV7-6 with TRBJ1-1; tentatively, D is TRBD1 (6 bases). DNA for the CDR3: TGTGCCAGTCCCGAGGTGGGGGCTTTGAACACTGAAGCTTTCTTT. It codes for CASPEVGALNTEAFF. Filled out from reference TRBV7-6 and TRBJ1-1, the complete variable domain reads GAGVSQSPRYKVTKRGQDVALRCDPISGHVSLYWYRQALGQGPEFLTYFNYEAQQDKSGLPNDRFSAERPEGSISTLTIQRTEQRDSAMYRCASPEVGALNTEAFFGQGTRLTVV.